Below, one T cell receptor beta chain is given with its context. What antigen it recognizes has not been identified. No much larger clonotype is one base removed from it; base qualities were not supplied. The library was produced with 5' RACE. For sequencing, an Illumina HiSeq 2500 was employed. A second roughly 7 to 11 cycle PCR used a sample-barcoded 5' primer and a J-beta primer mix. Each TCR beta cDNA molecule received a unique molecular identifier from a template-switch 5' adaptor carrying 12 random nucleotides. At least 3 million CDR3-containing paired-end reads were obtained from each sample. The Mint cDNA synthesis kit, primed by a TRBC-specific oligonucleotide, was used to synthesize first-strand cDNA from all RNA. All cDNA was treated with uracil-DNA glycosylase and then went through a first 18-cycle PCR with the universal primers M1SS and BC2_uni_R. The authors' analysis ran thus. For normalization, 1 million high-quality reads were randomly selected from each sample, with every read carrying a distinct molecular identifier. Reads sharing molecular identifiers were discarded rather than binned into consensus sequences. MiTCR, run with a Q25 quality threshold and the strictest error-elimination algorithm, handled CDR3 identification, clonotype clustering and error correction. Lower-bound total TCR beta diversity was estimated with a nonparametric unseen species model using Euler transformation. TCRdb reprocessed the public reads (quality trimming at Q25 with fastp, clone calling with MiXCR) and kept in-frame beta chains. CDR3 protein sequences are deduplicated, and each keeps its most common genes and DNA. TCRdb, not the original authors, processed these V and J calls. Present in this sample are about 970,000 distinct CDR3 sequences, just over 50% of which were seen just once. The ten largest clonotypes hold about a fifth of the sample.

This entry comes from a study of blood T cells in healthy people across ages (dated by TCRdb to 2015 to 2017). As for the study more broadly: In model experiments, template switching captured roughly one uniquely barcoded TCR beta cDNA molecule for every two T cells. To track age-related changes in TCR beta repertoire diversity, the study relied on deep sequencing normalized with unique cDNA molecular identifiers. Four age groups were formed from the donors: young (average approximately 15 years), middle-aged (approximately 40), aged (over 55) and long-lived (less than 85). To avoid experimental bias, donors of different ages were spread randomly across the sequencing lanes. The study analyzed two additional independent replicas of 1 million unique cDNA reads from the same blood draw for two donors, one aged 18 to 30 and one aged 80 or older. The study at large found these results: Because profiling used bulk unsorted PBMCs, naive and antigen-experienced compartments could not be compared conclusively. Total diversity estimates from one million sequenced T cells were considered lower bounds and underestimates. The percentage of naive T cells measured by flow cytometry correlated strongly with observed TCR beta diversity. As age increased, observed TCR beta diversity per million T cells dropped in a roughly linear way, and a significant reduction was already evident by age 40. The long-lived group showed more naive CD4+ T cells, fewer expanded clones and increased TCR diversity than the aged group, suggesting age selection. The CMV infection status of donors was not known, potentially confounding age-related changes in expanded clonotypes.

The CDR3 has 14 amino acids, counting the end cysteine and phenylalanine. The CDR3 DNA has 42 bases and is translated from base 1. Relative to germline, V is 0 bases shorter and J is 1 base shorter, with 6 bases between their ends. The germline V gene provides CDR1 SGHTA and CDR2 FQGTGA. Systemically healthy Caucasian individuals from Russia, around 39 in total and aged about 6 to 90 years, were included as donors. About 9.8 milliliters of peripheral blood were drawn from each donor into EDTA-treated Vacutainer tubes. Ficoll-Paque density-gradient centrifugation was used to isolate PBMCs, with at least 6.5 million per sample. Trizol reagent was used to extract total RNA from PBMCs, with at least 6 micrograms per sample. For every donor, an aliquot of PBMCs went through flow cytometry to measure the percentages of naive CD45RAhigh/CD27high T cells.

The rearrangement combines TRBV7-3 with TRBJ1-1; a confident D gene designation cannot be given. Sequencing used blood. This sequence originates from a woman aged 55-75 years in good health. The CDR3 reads CASSLTGPNTEAFF. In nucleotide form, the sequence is TGTGCCAGCAGCTTAACAGGACCGAACACTGAAGCTTTCTTT.